The source of this TCR beta chain is a study of CD8 T cells in Susac syndrome. CD8+ and CD4+ T cells taken from blood had their TCR beta sequenced. The germline CDR1 and CDR2 sequences are KGHSH and LQKENI. V lost 3 bases to trimming and J lost 1 base, with 10 bases between them. The CDR3 covers 14 residues. About 0.45 to 1 ug RNA was reverse transcribed with random hexamers. By means of immunoSEQ multiplex PCR, TCR beta CDR3 spanning 54 Vbeta and 13 Jbeta underwent amplification. TCRdb re-derived calls from the immunoSEQ multiplex PCR reads in MiXCR, one entry per CDR3 protein. Found here are roughly 190,000 distinct CDR3 sequences, 95% of them singletons; the top ten hold 0.09% to 0.1%.

The chain recombines TRBV18 with TRBJ2-7; the D is unclear. This TCR derives from a human donor with Susac syndrome. Sequenced: CD4+ T cells from PBMCs. CDR3 coding DNA: TGTGCCAGCTCACCGTGGACGGATTCCTACGAGCAGTACTTC. It encodes CASSPWTDSYEQYF.